One and the same sample provided the 28 T cell receptor beta chains below, sequenced in a study of untreated major depressive disorder. Assay used: immunoSEQ multiplex PCR; TCRdb lists only in-frame clones, some missing. The table lists 15,000 to 20,000 clones, 70% to 90% of them singletons. Sequencing used CD4+ T cells from PBMCs. These receptors all come from a young woman in good health.

This sequence joins TRBV6-1 and TRBJ1-1, with no clear D. CDR1 and CDR2 from the germline V gene are MNHNS and SASEGT. This CDR3 is 15 amino acids long. The V end lost 3 bases, the J end lost 4 bases, and 15 bases lay between the germline ends. CDR3 bases: TGTGCCAGCAGTGACCCCCAGTTGGAGGTCACTGAAGCTTTCTTT. Amino acids: CASSDPQLEVTEAFF.

This clone occurred once. The rearrangement links TRBV11-2 to TRBJ2-1; 7 nucleotides match TRBD2. The CDR3 has 13 residues. J gave up 12 bases and V 0 bases, and 5 bases lay outside the gene matches. Germline V lookup: CDR1 SGHAT, CDR2 FQNNGV. The CDR3 DNA follows: TGTGCCAGCAGCTTAGATACAGCGGGAAGGCAGTTCTTC. This sequence encodes CASSLDTAGRQFF. Variable domain in full (rest from reference TRBV11-2 and TRBJ2-1): EAGVAQSPRYKIIEKRQSVAFWCNPISGHATLYWYQQILGQGPKLLIQFQNNGVVDDSQLPKDRFSAERLKGVDSTLKIQPAKLEDSAVYLCASSLDTAGRQFFGPGTRLTVL.

The rearrangement uses TRBV7-6 and TRBJ2-1, with 8 bases aligning to TRBD1. This CDR3 contains 14 residues. The J segment lost 2 bases and the V segment lost 7 bases, leaving 4 bases of the junction unmatched. Germline CDR1 and CDR2: SGHVS and FNYEAQ. The CDR3 reads CASTRQGTYNEQFF. The CDR3 coding sequence is TGTGCCAGCACCCGACAGGGGACCTACAATGAGCAGTTCTTC.

This clone was observed a single time. The chain carries TRBV2 and TRBJ2-5; 9 bases are a match to TRBD1. Germline CDR1 SNHLY, CDR2 FYNNEI. Trimming removed 6 bases from V and 2 bases from J; junction bases left unmatched: 16. This CDR3 spans 18 amino acids. In nucleotides, the CDR3 is TGTGCCAGCAGCTCCAGAACAACAGGGGGCTTAAGGCAAGAGACCCAGTACTTC. This translates into CASSSRTTGGLRQETQYF.

This chain joins TRBV9 and TRBJ2-6, with D possibly matching TRBD2 (5 bases). Germline V gene lookup returns CDR1 SGDLS and CDR2 YYNGEE. The CDR3 consists of 17 residues. Trimming removed 3 bases at V and 2 bases at J, with 15 bases between. CDR3 residues: CASSGPGIGAGANVLTF. In nucleotides, the CDR3 is TGTGCCAGCAGCGGACCCGGGATTGGGGCTGGGGCCAACGTCCTGACTTTC.

The J gene is TRBJ2-7, the V gene TRBV6-5; 7 bases are shared with TRBD2. Per the germline V gene, CDR1 is MNHEY and CDR2 is SVGAGI. CDR3 length: 15 residues. V dropped 2 bases and J dropped 1; count of bases not matched to a gene: 5. CDR3 amino acids: CASSYQRDSSYEQYF. The CDR3 region has the DNA TGTGCCAGCAGTTACCAGCGGGACTCTTCCTACGAGCAGTACTTC.

V usage is TRBV15 and J usage is TRBJ1-3, with a weak D call TRBD1 (5 bases). CDR1 and CDR2 from the germline V gene are LNHNV and YYDKDF (reference sequence). V lost 0 bases to trimming and J lost 1 base, with 7 bases between them. The CDR3 covers 15 residues. The DNA of the CDR3 is TGTGCCACCAGCAGAGATCCAGGGTCTGGAAACACCATATATTTT. Translated: CATSRDPGSGNTIYF. Drawing the rest from reference TRBV15 and TRBJ1-3, the complete variable domain is DAMVIQNPRYQVTQFGKPVTLSCSQTLNHNVMYWYQQKSSQAPKLLFHYYDKDFNNEADTPDNFQSRRPNTSFCFLDIRSPGLGDTAMYLCATSRDPGSGNTIYFGEGSWLTVV.

The chain has TRBV6-5 and TRBJ2-7; TRBD1 matches at 10 bases. The CDR3 spans 14 residues. Germline trimming cut 8 bases from V and 4 bases from J; bases unmatched to any gene: 8. Germline CDR1 is MNHEY and CDR2 is SVGAGI. Written as DNA, the CDR3 is TGTGCCAGCCACCAGACAGGGGGCATTTACGAGCAGTACTTC. Encoded protein: CASHQTGGIYEQYF.

This clone was recorded a few times. The chain combines TRBV28 with TRBJ2-7; TRBD2 matches 9 bases. The V and J ends lost 5 bases and 3 bases, in that order; junction bases with no gene match: 8. The germline V gene has CDR1 MDHEN and CDR2 SYDVKM. The CDR3 spans 15 residues. The CDR3 spells CASSPIAGADYEQYF. CDR3 nucleotide sequence: TGTGCCAGCAGTCCTATAGCGGGAGCCGACTACGAGCAGTACTTC.

The chain has TRBV2 and TRBJ1-5; D is unclear. V was pared by 6 bases and J by 3 bases, with 6 bases between. Germline V gene data show CDR1 as SNHLY and CDR2 as FYNNEI. CDR3 length: 12 amino acids. CDR3 in amino acids: CASSIDNQPQHF. CDR3 sequence (DNA): TGTGCCAGCAGCATAGACAATCAGCCCCAGCATTTT.

The V and J genes are TRBV30 and TRBJ2-3; D tentatively fits TRBD1 or TRBD2 (5 bases each). Between the trimmed V and J ends, which lost 2 bases and 0 bases, there was a span of 18 bases. CDR3 length: 17 residues. Germline V gene sequence: CDR1 GTSNPN, CDR2 SVGIG (reference sequence). The CDR3 reads CAWSPKGTGSSTDTQYF. CDR3 bases: TGTGCCTGGAGTCCTAAAGGGACGGGATCAAGCACAGATACGCAGTATTTT.

J is TRBJ2-7 and V is TRBV5-6, with TRBD1 identical over 7 bases. The V gene's germline CDR1 is SGHDT and CDR2 YYEEEE. Germline trimming cut 1 base from V and 4 bases from J; bases unmatched to any gene: 8. The CDR3 consists of 15 residues. CDR3 in DNA: TGTGCCAGCAGCTTGATGAGACAGGGTGGTTACGAGCAGTACTTC. Amino acid sequence: CASSLMRQGGYEQYF.

This chain links TRBV28 with TRBJ2-7, with TRBD2 as a possible D gene (5 bases). The germline V gene has CDR1 MDHEN and CDR2 SYDVKM. V lost 5 bases, J lost 6 bases, and 17 bases lay in between. This CDR3 is 14 amino acids long. For the CDR3, the DNA is TGTGCCAGCAGTGGGGTGAGAGGGATTGGCGAGCAGTACTTC. Encoded protein: CASSGVRGIGEQYF.

This chain connects TRBV2 to TRBJ1-5, with 7 positions matching TRBD1. V shed 5 bases and J 7 bases; nucleotides not matched to a gene: 8. The length of the CDR3 is 14 residues. CDR1 and CDR2 from the germline V gene are SNHLY and FYNNEI. CDR3 region: CASSNLQGKQPQHF. In nucleotides, the CDR3 is TGTGCCAGCAGTAACTTACAGGGGAAACAGCCCCAGCATTTT.

This chain links TRBV7-2 with TRBJ2-5, with 9 bases that match TRBD2. Trimming at V came to 5 bases and at J to 5 bases, leaving 18 bases not matched to a gene. Germline V gene data show CDR1 as SGHTA and CDR2 as FQGNSA. There are 18 residues in the CDR3. The CDR3 loop is CASSPPRGRGRAPETQYF. The DNA for the CDR3 is TGTGCCAGCAGCCCACCCCGAGGACGCGGGAGGGCCCCGGAGACCCAGTACTTC.

As DNA, the CDR3 is TGTGCCAGCAGCTTAACGGGTTACTACAATGAGCAGTTCTTC. Its protein product is CASSLTGYYNEQFF. The chain recombines TRBV7-3 with TRBJ2-1; D is unclear. Per the germline V gene, CDR1 is SGHTA and CDR2 is FQGTGA. Between the trimmed V and J ends, which lost 0 bases and 3 bases, there was a span of 6 bases. The CDR3 extends over 14 amino acids.

This rearrangement joins TRBV4-1 to TRBJ1-1; D gene unclear. Between the trimmed V and J ends, which lost 1 base and 1 base, there was a span of 10 bases. The CDR3 consists of 15 residues. Germline values: CDR1 MGHRA, CDR2 YSYEKL. Here the CDR3 DNA reads TGCGCCAGCAGCCAAGCCTCACGAAGGAACACTGAAGCTTTCTTT. It encodes CASSQASRRNTEAFF.

The chain employs TRBV5-4 and TRBJ2-5; the match to TRBD2 covers 12 bases. V lost 3 bases, J lost 3 bases, and 6 bases stayed unmatched. The CDR3 is made up of 16 amino acids. The germline V gene has CDR1 SGHNT and CDR2 YYREEE (reference sequence). The CDR3 loop reads CASSSRLAGVEETQYF. DNA for the CDR3: TGTGCCAGCAGCTCCAGACTAGCGGGAGTGGAAGAGACCCAGTACTTC. Variable domain in full (rest from reference TRBV5-4 and TRBJ2-5): ETGVTQSPTHLIKTRGQQVTLRCSSQSGHNTVSWYQQALGQGPQFIFQYYREEENGRGNFPPRFSGLQFPNYSSELNVNALELDDSALYLCASSSRLAGVEETQYFGPGTRLLVL.

The chain joins TRBV2 to TRBJ1-4, with 8 bases identical to TRBD1. The trim removed 6 bases at V and 5 bases at J, leaving 8 bases unmatched. Germline CDR1 and CDR2: SNHLY and FYNNEI. The CDR3 spans 15 residues. The CDR3 sequence: CASRDRERTNEKLFF. The CDR3 nucleotides read TGTGCCAGCAGGGACAGGGAACGGACGAATGAAAAACTGTTTTTT.

This rearrangement joins TRBV14 to TRBJ2-1; either TRBD1 or TRBD2 may supply D (5 bases each). Germline V lookup: CDR1 SGHDN, CDR2 FVKESK. V dropped 4 bases and J dropped 7 bases, with 14 bases sitting between them. The CDR3 covers 14 residues. CDR3 region: CASSPRDGSNEQFF. CDR3 DNA sequence: TGTGCCAGCAGCCCGAGGGACGGATCAAATGAGCAGTTCTTC.

This sequence joins TRBV28 and TRBJ1-5, with D perhaps matching TRBD1 (5 bases). This CDR3 is built from 14 residues. CDR1 and CDR2 from the germline V gene are MDHEN and SYDVKM. V lost 4 bases, J lost 6 bases, and 13 bases lay in between. CDR3 amino acids: CASSSPVGTQPQHF. In nucleotides, the CDR3 is TGTGCCAGCAGTTCCCCCGTGGGGACTCAGCCCCAGCATTTT. Together with reference TRBV28 and TRBJ1-5, the CDR3 gives the full variable domain: DVKVTQSSRYLVKRTGEKVFLECVQDMDHENMFWYRQDPGLGLRLIYFSYDVKMKEKGDIPEGYSVSREKKERFSLILESASTNQTSMYLCASSSPVGTQPQHFGDGTRLSIL.

The rearrangement links TRBV5-1 to TRBJ2-2; 9 nucleotides line up with TRBD2. Germline V gene data show CDR1 as SGHRS and CDR2 as YFSETQ. Unmatched junction bases numbered 9, after V lost 4 bases and J lost 8 bases. This CDR3 is built from 15 residues. This CDR3 reads CASSEIAGASGELFF. In nucleotides, the CDR3 is TGCGCCAGCAGCGAAATAGCGGGAGCCTCAGGGGAGCTGTTTTTT.

This chain connects TRBV18 to TRBJ1-2; D gene unclear. V was clipped by 3 bases and J by 1 base, with 15 bases between them. The CDR3 loop spans 16 amino acids. Per the germline V gene, CDR1 is KGHSH and CDR2 is LQKENI. The CDR3 here is CASSPLGAGDNYGYTF. In nucleotides, the CDR3 is TGTGCCAGCTCACCGTTAGGCGCGGGAGATAACTATGGCTACACCTTC.

V and J are TRBV19 and TRBJ1-5; D possibly corresponds to TRBD1 (5 bases). This CDR3 has 16 residues. Germline V lookup: CDR1 LNHDA, CDR2 SQIVND (reference sequence). V gave up 2 bases and J gave up 7 bases, with 18 bases separating them. The CDR3 DNA is TGTGCCAGTAGTATATGGGGACGGGTAACGGGACAGCCCCAGCATTTT. The encoded protein is CASSIWGRVTGQPQHF.

The chain carries TRBV6-4 and TRBJ1-1, with no clear D. The germline V and J ends were trimmed by 4 bases and 1 base, with 7 bases remaining between them. In germline, CDR1 is MRHNA, CDR2 SNTAGT. This CDR3 is built from 13 residues. DNA for the CDR3: TGTGCCAGCAGTGCCCAACCGAACACTGAAGCTTTCTTT. Translating it yields CASSAQPNTEAFF.

The chain uses TRBV7-8 and TRBJ1-2, with 9 bases matching TRBD1. With V trimmed by 4 bases and J by 8 bases, 5 bases remained unmatched. The V gene's germline CDR1 is SGHVS and CDR2 FQNEAQ. The CDR3 runs 13 residues. The CDR3 coding sequence is TGTGCCAGCAGCTCCGGACAGGGGTGGGGCTACACCTTC. Translating it yields CASSSGQGWGYTF.

The chain carries TRBV28 and TRBJ2-7, with 8 bases that match TRBD1. CDR3 length equals 15 residues. Per germline, CDR1 MDHEN and CDR2 SYDVKM. The trim removed 5 bases at V and 3 bases at J, leaving 9 bases unmatched. CDR3 in amino acids: CASSAVQGAFYEQYF. CDR3 DNA: TGTGCCAGCAGTGCCGTCCAGGGGGCTTTCTACGAGCAGTACTTC.

The CDR3 region has the DNA TGCGCCAGCAGCCCGGGGACAGGGGGGTTGGACACTGAAGCTTTCTTT. Translated: CASSPGTGGLDTEAFF. The J gene is TRBJ1-1, the V gene TRBV5-1, with TRBD1 matching over 11 bases. V dropped 4 bases and J dropped 3; count of bases not matched to a gene: 8. CDR1 is SGHRS and CDR2 is YFSETQ in the germline V gene. This CDR3 contains 16 residues.